This TCR beta chain was captured by sequencing in a study of blood T cell repertoires in COVID-19. The overall study: The United States, Italy and Spain provided the acute and convalescent COVID-19 samples.

Authors' methods: Estimated nucleated cell counts came from reference gene primer amplification. Using immunoSEQ multiplex PCR, the repertoire was profiled, and TCRdb retains in-frame clones only, with some absent. The V and J calls and clone size were taken over from that table, and D and trimming were inferred from the DNA. The sample has fewer than 60,000 clones; around 87% are singletons. The sample taken for sequencing was peripheral blood. The sequence was obtained from a man aged 45-65 years with acute or convalescent COVID-19.

Here the CDR3 reads CASSLGGRETQYF. The CDR3 DNA sequence: TGTGCCAGCAGCCTAGGTGGGCGAGAGACCCAGTACTTC. The chain has TRBV3-1 (or the pseudogene TRBV3-2) and TRBJ2-5; unclear D gene. Germline CDR1 reads LGHDT; CDR2 reads YNNKEL (reference sequence). CDR3 size: 13 residues. Between the trimmed V and J ends, which lost 4 bases and 4 bases, there was a span of 10 bases.